The source of this TCR beta chain is a study of tumor-infiltrating lymphocytes in primary liver carcinoma. Broader study findings: Tumors had a top-250-clone fraction that was significantly higher than blood (p = 0.039).

This CDR3 is built from 15 residues. Per the germline V gene, CDR1 is SGHNT and CDR2 is YENEEA. For this clonotype: Its specificity is unknown. A read error may account for a junction end that differs from germline.

Production of TCR beta cDNA used 500 ng total RNA together with a constant-region primer. Modified slightly, ARM-PCR produced TCR beta libraries over three nested multiplex PCR rounds. The two initial PCR rounds, roughly 9 cycles each, used TRBV1-TRBV30 forward and C-beta reverse primers. From the multiplex PCR reads, TCRdb called clonotypes with MiXCR, one entry per CDR3 protein. This table holds roughly 120,000 distinct CDR3 sequences, around 70% found once. Between about 17 and 34 mg of unsorted bulk tissue served as the source from which RNA and DNA were co-extracted. The chain is built from TRBV11-3 and TRBJ2-7, with D perhaps TRBD2 (5 bases). The sequencing input was tumor-adjacent normal liver tissue. The receptor comes from a woman aged 60 to 75 with primary liver carcinoma and hepatitis B virus infection. CDR3 sequence: CASSPGSEGNYDQYF. CDR3 DNA sequence: TGTGCCAGCAGCCCCGGGTCAGAGGGCAACTACGACCAGTACTTC.